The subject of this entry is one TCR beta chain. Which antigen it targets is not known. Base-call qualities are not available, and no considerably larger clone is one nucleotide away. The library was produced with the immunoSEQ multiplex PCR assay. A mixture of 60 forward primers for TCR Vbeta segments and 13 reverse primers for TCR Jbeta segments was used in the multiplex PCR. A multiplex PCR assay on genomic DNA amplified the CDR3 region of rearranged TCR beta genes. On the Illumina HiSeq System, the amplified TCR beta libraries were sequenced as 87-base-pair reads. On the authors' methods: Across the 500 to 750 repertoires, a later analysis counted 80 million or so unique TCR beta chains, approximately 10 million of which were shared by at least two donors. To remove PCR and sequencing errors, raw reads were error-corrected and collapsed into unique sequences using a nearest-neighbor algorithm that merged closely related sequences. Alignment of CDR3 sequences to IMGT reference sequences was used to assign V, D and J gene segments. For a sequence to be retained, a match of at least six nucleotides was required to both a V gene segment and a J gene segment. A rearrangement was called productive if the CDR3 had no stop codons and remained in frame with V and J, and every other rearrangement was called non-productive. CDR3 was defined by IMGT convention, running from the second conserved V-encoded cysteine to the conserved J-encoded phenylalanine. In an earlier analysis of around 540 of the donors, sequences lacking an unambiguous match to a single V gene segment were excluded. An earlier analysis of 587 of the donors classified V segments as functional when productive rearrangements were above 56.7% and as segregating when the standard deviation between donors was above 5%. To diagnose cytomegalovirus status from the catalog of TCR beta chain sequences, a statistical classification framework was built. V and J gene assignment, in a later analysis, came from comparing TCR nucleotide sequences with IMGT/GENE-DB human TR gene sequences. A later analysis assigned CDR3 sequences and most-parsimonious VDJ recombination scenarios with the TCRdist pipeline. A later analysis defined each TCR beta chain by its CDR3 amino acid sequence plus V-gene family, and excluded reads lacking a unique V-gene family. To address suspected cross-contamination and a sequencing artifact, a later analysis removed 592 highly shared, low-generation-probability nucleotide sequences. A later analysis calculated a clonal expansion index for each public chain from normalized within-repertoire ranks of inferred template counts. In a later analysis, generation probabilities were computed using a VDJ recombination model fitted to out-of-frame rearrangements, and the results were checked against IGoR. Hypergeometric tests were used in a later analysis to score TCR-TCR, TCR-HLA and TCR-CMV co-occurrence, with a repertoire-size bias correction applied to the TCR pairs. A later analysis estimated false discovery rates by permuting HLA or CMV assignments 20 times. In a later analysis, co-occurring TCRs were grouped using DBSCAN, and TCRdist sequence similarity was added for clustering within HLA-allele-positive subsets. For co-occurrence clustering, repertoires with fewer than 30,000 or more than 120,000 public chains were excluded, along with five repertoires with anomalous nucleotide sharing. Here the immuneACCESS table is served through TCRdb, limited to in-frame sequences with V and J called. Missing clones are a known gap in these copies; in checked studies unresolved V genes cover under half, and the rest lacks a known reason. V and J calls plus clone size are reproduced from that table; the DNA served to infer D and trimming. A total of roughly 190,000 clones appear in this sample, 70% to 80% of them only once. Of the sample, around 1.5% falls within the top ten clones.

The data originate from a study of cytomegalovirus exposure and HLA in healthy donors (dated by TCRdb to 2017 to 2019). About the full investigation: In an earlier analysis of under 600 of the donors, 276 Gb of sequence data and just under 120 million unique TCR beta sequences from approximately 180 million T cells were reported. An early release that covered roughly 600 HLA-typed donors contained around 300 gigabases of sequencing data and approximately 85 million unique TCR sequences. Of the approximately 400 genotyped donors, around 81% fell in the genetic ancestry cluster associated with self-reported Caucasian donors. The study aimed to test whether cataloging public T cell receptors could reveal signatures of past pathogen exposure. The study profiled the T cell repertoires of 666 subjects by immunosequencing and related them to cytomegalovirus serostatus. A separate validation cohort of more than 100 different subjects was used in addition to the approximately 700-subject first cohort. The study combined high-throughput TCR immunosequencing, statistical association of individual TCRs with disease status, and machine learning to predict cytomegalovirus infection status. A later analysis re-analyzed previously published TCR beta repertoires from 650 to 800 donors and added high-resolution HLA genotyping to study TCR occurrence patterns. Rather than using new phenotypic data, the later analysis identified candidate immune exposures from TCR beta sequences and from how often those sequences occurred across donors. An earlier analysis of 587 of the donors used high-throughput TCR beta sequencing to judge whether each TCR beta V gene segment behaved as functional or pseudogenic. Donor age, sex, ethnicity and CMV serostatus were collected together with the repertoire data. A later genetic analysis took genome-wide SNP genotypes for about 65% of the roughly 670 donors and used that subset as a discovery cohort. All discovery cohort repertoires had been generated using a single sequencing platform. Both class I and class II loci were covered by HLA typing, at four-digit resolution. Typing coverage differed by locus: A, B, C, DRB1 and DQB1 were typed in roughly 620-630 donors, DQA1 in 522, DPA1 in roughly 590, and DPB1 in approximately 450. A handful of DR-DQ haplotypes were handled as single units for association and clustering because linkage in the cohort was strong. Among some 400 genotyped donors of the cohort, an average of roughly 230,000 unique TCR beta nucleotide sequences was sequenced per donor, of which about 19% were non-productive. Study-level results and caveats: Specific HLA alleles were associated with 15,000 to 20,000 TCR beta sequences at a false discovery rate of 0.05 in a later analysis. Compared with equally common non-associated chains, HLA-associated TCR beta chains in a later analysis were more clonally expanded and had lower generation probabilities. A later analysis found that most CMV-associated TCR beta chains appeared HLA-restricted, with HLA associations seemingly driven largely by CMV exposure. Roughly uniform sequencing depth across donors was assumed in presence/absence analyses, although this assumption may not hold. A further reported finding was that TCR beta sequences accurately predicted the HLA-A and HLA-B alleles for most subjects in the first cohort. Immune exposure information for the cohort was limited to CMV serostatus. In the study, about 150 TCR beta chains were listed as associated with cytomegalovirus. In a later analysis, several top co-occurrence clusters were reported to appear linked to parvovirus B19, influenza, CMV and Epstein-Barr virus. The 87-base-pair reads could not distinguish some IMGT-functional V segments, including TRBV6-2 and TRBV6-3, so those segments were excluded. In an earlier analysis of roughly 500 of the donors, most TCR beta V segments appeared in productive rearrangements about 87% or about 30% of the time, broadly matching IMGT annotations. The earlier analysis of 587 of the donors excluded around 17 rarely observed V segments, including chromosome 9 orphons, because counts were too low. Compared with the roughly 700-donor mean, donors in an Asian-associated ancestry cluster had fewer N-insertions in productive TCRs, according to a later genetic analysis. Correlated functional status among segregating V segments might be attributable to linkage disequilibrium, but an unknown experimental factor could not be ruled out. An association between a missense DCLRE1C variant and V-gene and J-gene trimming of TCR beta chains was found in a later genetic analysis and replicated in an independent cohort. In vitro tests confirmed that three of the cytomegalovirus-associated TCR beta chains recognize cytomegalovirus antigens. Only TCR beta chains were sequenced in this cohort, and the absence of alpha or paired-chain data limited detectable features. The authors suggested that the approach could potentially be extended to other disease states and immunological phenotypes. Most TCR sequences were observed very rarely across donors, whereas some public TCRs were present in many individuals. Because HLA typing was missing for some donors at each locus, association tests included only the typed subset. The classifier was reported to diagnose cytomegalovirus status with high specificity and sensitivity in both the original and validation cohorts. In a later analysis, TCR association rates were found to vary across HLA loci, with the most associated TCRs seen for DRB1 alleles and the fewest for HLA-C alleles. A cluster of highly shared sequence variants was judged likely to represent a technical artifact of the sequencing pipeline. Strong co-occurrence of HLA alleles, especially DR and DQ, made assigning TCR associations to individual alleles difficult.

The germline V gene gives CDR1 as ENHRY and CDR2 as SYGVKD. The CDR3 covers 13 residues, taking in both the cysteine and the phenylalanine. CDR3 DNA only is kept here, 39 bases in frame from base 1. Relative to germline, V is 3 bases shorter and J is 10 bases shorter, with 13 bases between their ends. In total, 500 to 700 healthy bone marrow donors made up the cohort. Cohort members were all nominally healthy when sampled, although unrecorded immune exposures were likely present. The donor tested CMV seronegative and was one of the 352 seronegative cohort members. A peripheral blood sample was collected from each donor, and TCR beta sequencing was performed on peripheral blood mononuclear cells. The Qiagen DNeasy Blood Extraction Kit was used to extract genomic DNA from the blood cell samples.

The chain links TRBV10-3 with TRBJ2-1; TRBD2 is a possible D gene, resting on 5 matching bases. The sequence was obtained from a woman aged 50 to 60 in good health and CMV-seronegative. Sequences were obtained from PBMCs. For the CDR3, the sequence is CAISDNGLPEQFF. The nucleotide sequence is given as TGTGCCATCAGTGATAACGGACTGCCGGAGCAGTTCTTC.